The rows below give T cell receptor beta chains drawn from one sample of a study of T cell responses to AZD1222 COVID-19 vaccine. Libraries were prepared by immunoSEQ multiplex PCR; TCRdb keeps only in-frame clonotypes and omits some of them. This sample carries approximately 150,000 clones, about 92% of them seen once, and the ten largest clones take approximately 0.9%. The sequences come from peripheral blood, collected on day 0 of MenACWY control vaccination. The origin of the receptors is an adult in good health. Each CDR3 is given with its conserved first and last residue. A D gene is named only where the DNA matches it firmly. Clone size is given for some rows only: seen once, a few or many times, or a class if the clone is expanded.

cdr3_nt: TGTGCCAGCAGCACCCAGGACCTTGGCCGGGAAGGTCAGCCCCAGCATTTT
cdr3_aa: CASSTQDLGREGQPQHF
v_call: TRBV21-1
j_call: TRBJ1-5
d_call: .
clone_size: .

cdr3_nt: TGTGCCAGCAGCCAAGACGGGACGGGCATAGGCGAGCAGTACTTC
cdr3_aa: CASSQDGTGIGEQYF
v_call: TRBV4-2
j_call: TRBJ2-7
d_call: .
clone_size: few

cdr3_nt: TGTGCCAGCAGTGCGGGACTAGCTTATGAGCAGTTCTTC
cdr3_aa: CASSAGLAYEQFF
v_call: TRBV2
j_call: TRBJ2-1
d_call: TRBD2
clone_size: once

cdr3_nt: TGTGCCAGTAGTTACAACACCGGGGAGCTGTTTTTT
cdr3_aa: CASSYNTGELFF
v_call: TRBV19
j_call: TRBJ2-2
d_call: .
clone_size: .

cdr3_nt: TGTGCCAGCAGACCCGAAGGGGGCCGAAGGGAGCTGTTTTTT
cdr3_aa: CASRPEGGRRELFF
v_call: TRBV3-1/TRBV3-2
j_call: TRBJ2-2
d_call: TRBD1
clone_size: .

cdr3_nt: TGTGCCAGCAGCTTAAGACTAGCGGCTAGCACAGATACGCAGTATTTT
cdr3_aa: CASSLRLAASTDTQYF
v_call: TRBV7-2
j_call: TRBJ2-3
d_call: TRBD2
clone_size: once

cdr3_nt: TGTGCCAGCAGCCAAGGTCGGGGGCCGGGAAACACCATATATTTT
cdr3_aa: CASSQGRGPGNTIYF
v_call: TRBV3-1/TRBV3-2
j_call: TRBJ1-3
d_call: .
clone_size: .

cdr3_nt: TGTGCCAGCACTTACTCCGGGCCTTGGGGCGGGGAGCTGTTTTTT
cdr3_aa: CASTYSGPWGGELFF
v_call: TRBV6-5
j_call: TRBJ2-2
d_call: .
clone_size: .

cdr3_nt: TGTGCCAGCAGTTACAACGGGAATTCACCCCTCCACTTT
cdr3_aa: CASSYNGNSPLHF
v_call: TRBV6-5
j_call: TRBJ1-6
d_call: .
clone_size: once

cdr3_nt: TGCGCCAGCAAGGCCGGCACAGGGTACATGAACACTGAAGCTTTCTTT
cdr3_aa: CASKAGTGYMNTEAFF
v_call: TRBV5-1
j_call: TRBJ1-1
d_call: .
clone_size: .

cdr3_nt: TGTGCCATCAGTGGGTCAGGGACCTACGAGCAGTACTTC
cdr3_aa: CAISGSGTYEQYF
v_call: TRBV10-3
j_call: TRBJ2-7
d_call: .
clone_size: .

cdr3_nt: TGTGCCAGCGGCAATGACCCCTCCTACAATGAGCAGTTCTTC
cdr3_aa: CASGNDPSYNEQFF
v_call: TRBV3-1/TRBV3-2
j_call: TRBJ2-1
d_call: .
clone_size: .

cdr3_nt: TGTGCCAGCAGCTTAGGCCAGGGGTTGTCACCCCTCCACTTT
cdr3_aa: CASSLGQGLSPLHF
v_call: TRBV7-9
j_call: TRBJ1-6
d_call: .
clone_size: .

cdr3_nt: TGCGCCAGCAGCTTTATAGGGGAAACCTACGAGCAGTACTTC
cdr3_aa: CASSFIGETYEQYF
v_call: TRBV5-1
j_call: TRBJ2-7
d_call: .
clone_size: few

cdr3_nt: TGTGCCAGCTCACCACGGGACCTCTCCTACGAGCAGTACTTC
cdr3_aa: CASSPRDLSYEQYF
v_call: TRBV18
j_call: TRBJ2-7
d_call: .
clone_size: .

cdr3_nt: TGCAGCGTTGAAACAAAGGGGTCCTACGAGCAGTACTTC
cdr3_aa: CSVETKGSYEQYF
v_call: TRBV29-1
j_call: TRBJ2-7
d_call: .
clone_size: .

cdr3_nt: TGCGCCAGCAGCCAAGGGGGACAGACCAGCAATCAGCCCCAGCATTTT
cdr3_aa: CASSQGGQTSNQPQHF
v_call: TRBV4-1
j_call: TRBJ1-5
d_call: TRBD1
clone_size: .

cdr3_nt: TGTGCCAGCAGTCTTGGAAACACCGGGGAGCTGTTTTTT
cdr3_aa: CASSLGNTGELFF
v_call: TRBV12-3/TRBV12-4
j_call: TRBJ2-2
d_call: .
clone_size: .

cdr3_nt: TGCAGTGCGTTCAGGGCCAATGAGCAGTTCTTC
cdr3_aa: CSAFRANEQFF
v_call: TRBV20-1
j_call: TRBJ2-1
d_call: .
clone_size: .

cdr3_nt: TGTGCCAGCAGTGTTGGTCTAACCTATAATTCACCCCTCCACTTT
cdr3_aa: CASSVGLTYNSPLHF
v_call: TRBV2
j_call: TRBJ1-6
d_call: .
clone_size: .

cdr3_nt: TGTGCCAGCAGCGTTGTCAGCAACTATACGGTGAACACTGAAGCTTTCTTT
cdr3_aa: CASSVVSNYTVNTEAFF
v_call: TRBV9
j_call: TRBJ1-1
d_call: .
clone_size: .

cdr3_nt: TGCGCCAGCAGCTTGGGTCGGACGGATTTTGGAAACACCATATATTTT
cdr3_aa: CASSLGRTDFGNTIYF
v_call: TRBV5-1
j_call: TRBJ1-3
d_call: .
clone_size: .

cdr3_nt: TGTGCCAGCAGTCCCCTTGGGGGATGGGACACTGAAGCTTTCTTT
cdr3_aa: CASSPLGGWDTEAFF
v_call: TRBV28
j_call: TRBJ1-1
d_call: .
clone_size: .

cdr3_nt: TGTGCCATCAGTGAAACTGACAGTGGCTCCAGCCAAACAGCTCCTATAGTCAATCAGCCCCAGCATTTT
cdr3_aa: CAISETDSGSSQTAPIVNQPQHF
v_call: TRBV10-3
j_call: TRBJ1-5
d_call: .
clone_size: few

cdr3_nt: TGTGCCAGCAGCTTGGGGGACCCCAATGAGCAGTTCTTC
cdr3_aa: CASSLGDPNEQFF
v_call: TRBV5-4
j_call: TRBJ2-1
d_call: .
clone_size: .

cdr3_nt: TGTGCCAGTAGTATAACAGCGAGCTCCTACGAGCAGTACTTC
cdr3_aa: CASSITASSYEQYF
v_call: TRBV19
j_call: TRBJ2-7
d_call: .
clone_size: once

cdr3_nt: TGTGCCAGCAGCCCCCGCGGGACATTCACGATCCCCAATGAGCAGTTCTTC
cdr3_aa: CASSPRGTFTIPNEQFF
v_call: TRBV7-3
j_call: TRBJ2-1
d_call: .
clone_size: .

cdr3_nt: TGTGCCACCAGTGATGTAGGGGACAGGTACAATGAGCAGTTCTTC
cdr3_aa: CATSDVGDRYNEQFF
v_call: TRBV24-1
j_call: TRBJ2-1
d_call: TRBD1
clone_size: once

cdr3_nt: TGCGCCAGCAGTGAGTGGGGGGATGGAACCCTCCACTTT
cdr3_aa: CASSEWGDGTLHF
v_call: TRBV10-2
j_call: TRBJ1-6
d_call: .
clone_size: .

cdr3_nt: TGTGCCAGTAGCCCGACAGGGGGTGGCTACACCTTC
cdr3_aa: CASSPTGGGYTF
v_call: TRBV19
j_call: TRBJ1-2
d_call: TRBD1
clone_size: .

cdr3_nt: TGTGCCAGCAGCCAAGGTCCAGCAACCACAGATACGCAGTATTTT
cdr3_aa: CASSQGPATTDTQYF
v_call: TRBV3-1/TRBV3-2
j_call: TRBJ2-3
d_call: .
clone_size: .

cdr3_nt: TGTGCCAGCTCACCCCCGAGGACAGTAATAAACACTGAAGCTTTCTTT
cdr3_aa: CASSPPRTVINTEAFF
v_call: TRBV18
j_call: TRBJ1-1
d_call: .
clone_size: .

cdr3_nt: TGTGCCAGCATGCAAAACTATGGCTACACCTTC
cdr3_aa: CASMQNYGYTF
v_call: TRBV6-5
j_call: TRBJ1-2
d_call: .
clone_size: once

cdr3_nt: TGTGCCAGCAGCCCAGGTGATGGGGCCTCCAGCTCCTACGAGCAGTACTTC
cdr3_aa: CASSPGDGASSSYEQYF
v_call: TRBV3-1/TRBV3-2
j_call: TRBJ2-7
d_call: .
clone_size: once

cdr3_nt: TGTGCCAGCAGCTACCGTAGCGGGGGGATCTACAATGAGCAGTTCTTC
cdr3_aa: CASSYRSGGIYNEQFF
v_call: TRBV7-2
j_call: TRBJ2-1
d_call: TRBD2
clone_size: .

cdr3_nt: TGTGCCAGCAGCTTGGCCGCGGGCAGCCCCTACGAGCAGTACTTC
cdr3_aa: CASSLAAGSPYEQYF
v_call: TRBV5-6
j_call: TRBJ2-7
d_call: .
clone_size: .

cdr3_nt: TGTGCCAGCAGTGAGATGGACGGCGGAAGCTATGGCTACACCTTC
cdr3_aa: CASSEMDGGSYGYTF
v_call: TRBV6-4
j_call: TRBJ1-2
d_call: .
clone_size: once

cdr3_nt: TGTGCCAGCGGCCATAGCGGGAGTGATGAGCAGTTCTTC
cdr3_aa: CASGHSGSDEQFF
v_call: TRBV3-1/TRBV3-2
j_call: TRBJ2-1
d_call: TRBD2
clone_size: .

cdr3_nt: TGTGCCAGCGGGGACAGGGGGCACACTAATGAAAAACTGTTTTTT
cdr3_aa: CASGDRGHTNEKLFF
v_call: TRBV7-2
j_call: TRBJ1-4
d_call: TRBD1
clone_size: few

cdr3_nt: TGTGCCAGCCGAAGGCAGGATCAAAACTCTTATGAAAAACTGTTTTTT
cdr3_aa: CASRRQDQNSYEKLFF
v_call: TRBV5-6
j_call: TRBJ1-4
d_call: .
clone_size: .

cdr3_nt: TGCGCCAGCAGCTCAGGCGGGGGGGTCTACAATGAGCAGTTCTTC
cdr3_aa: CASSSGGGVYNEQFF
v_call: TRBV5-1
j_call: TRBJ2-1
d_call: TRBD2
clone_size: .

cdr3_nt: TGTGCCAGCAGCTCTACCATTAGCGGCTACACCTTC
cdr3_aa: CASSSTISGYTF
v_call: TRBV5-4
j_call: TRBJ1-2
d_call: .
clone_size: .

cdr3_nt: TGTGCCAGCAGTTTCGGGGCCAATTCACCCCTCCACTTT
cdr3_aa: CASSFGANSPLHF
v_call: TRBV27
j_call: TRBJ1-6
d_call: .
clone_size: .

cdr3_nt: TGTGCCAGCAGCCAGGGCGGGTTCACAGATACGCAGTATTTT
cdr3_aa: CASSQGGFTDTQYF
v_call: TRBV3-1/TRBV3-2
j_call: TRBJ2-3
d_call: .
clone_size: .